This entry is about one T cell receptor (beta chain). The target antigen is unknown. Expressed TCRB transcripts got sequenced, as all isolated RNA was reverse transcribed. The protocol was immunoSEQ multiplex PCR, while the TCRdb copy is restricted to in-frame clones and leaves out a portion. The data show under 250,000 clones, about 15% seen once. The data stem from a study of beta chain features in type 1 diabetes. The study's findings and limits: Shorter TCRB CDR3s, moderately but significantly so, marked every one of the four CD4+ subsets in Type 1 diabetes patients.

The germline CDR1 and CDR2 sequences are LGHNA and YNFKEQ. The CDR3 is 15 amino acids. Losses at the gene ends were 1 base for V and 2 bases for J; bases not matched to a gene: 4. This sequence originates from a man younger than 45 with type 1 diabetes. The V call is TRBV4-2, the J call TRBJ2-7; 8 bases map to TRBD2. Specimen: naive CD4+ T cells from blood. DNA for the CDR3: TGTGCCAGCAGCCAAGGCGGCGGGGGGACCTACGAGCAGTACTTC. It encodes CASSQGGGGTYEQYF.